This T cell receptor (beta chain) was sequenced during a study of T-cell reconstitution after alpha-beta-depleted transplantation in children. V was clipped by 8 bases and J by 5 bases, with 10 bases between them. CDR1 is MNHNY, CDR2 SVGAGI, per germline (reference sequence). This CDR3 is built from 11 residues. Preparation of the TCRbeta library used unique molecular identifiers. TCRdb processed the PCR reads anew with MiXCR; each CDR3 protein has one entry. The table has about 540,000 distinct CDR3 sequences, around 16% seen once. This TCR came from a human donor who donated a stem cell graft to a child with acute lymphoblastic leukemia. The specimen comprised PBMCs from the stem cell graft donor, sampled from the stem cell graft. The chain uses TRBV6-6 and TRBJ2-7; D is ambiguous. The CDR3 loop reads CASRAFDEQYF. The CDR3 DNA reads TGTGCCAGCCGGGCCTTTGACGAGCAGTACTTC.